Detailed here is one T cell receptor (beta chain). This sample stems from a study of OX40 agonist ivuxolimab in advanced cancers. V was cut by 1 base and J by 5 bases, with 9 bases left in between. The CDR3 length is 14 residues. CDR1 is SGHVS and CDR2 is FNYEAQ in the germline V gene. The protocol was immunoSEQ multiplex PCR, while the TCRdb copy is restricted to in-frame clones and leaves out a portion. In the table there are roughly 48,000 clones, around nine tenths of which are singletons. This receptor was obtained from an adult with an advanced solid tumor such as melanoma, head and neck, liver or kidney cancer. The material was CD4+ or CD8+ T cells sorted from blood, obtained in a trial of the OX40 agonist ivuxolimab. The chain recombines TRBV7-6 with TRBJ2-1; D is ambiguous. CDR3 in amino acids: CASSLERLNNEQFF. CDR3 coding DNA: TGTGCCAGCAGCTTAGAACGGCTCAACAATGAGCAGTTCTTC.